These 29 T cell receptor beta chains originate from one sample sequenced in a study of identical twins. MiXCR was run by TCRdb on the 5' RACE reads, yielding one entry per CDR3 protein. The data contain approximately 670,000 distinct CDR3 sequences, 6.1% of them singletons. The sequencing sample was made of naive T cells sorted from blood. The receptor set was obtained from a man younger than 35 in good health.

The table lists this clonotype with many counts. The chain links TRBV15 to TRBJ2-7; 7 nucleotides match TRBD1. Germline assignment: CDR1 LNHNV and CDR2 YYDKDF (reference sequence). The CDR3 totals 15 residues. Trimming removed 0 bases from V and 3 bases from J; junction bases left unmatched: 5. The chain's CDR3 is CATSRELGTVYEQYV. The DNA of the CDR3 is TGTGCCACCAGCAGAGAGTTAGGGACAGTCTACGAGCAGTACGTC.

This clonotype was recorded a few times. The rearrangement joins TRBV20-1 to TRBJ2-5, with 7 bases fitting TRBD1. The V and J ends lost 6 bases and 2 bases, in that order; junction bases with no gene match: 6. CDR1 DFQATT and CDR2 SNEGSKA come from the germline V gene (reference sequence). The CDR3 extends over 13 amino acids. The CDR3 is CSARGQLQETQYF. In DNA, the CDR3 is TGCAGTGCCCGGGGACAGCTACAAGAGACCCAGTACTTC.

The J gene is TRBJ2-1, the V gene TRBV15; D ambiguous. The CDR3 sequence is 14 residues long. The germline V and J ends were trimmed by 1 base and 5 bases, with 9 bases remaining between them. Germline V gene lookup returns CDR1 LNHNV and CDR2 YYDKDF (reference sequence). Written as DNA, the CDR3 is TGTGCCACCAGCAGAGGGAACCGCGACAATGAGCAGTTCTTC. It codes for CATSRGNRDNEQFF.

This clonotype has just a few counts. The chain carries TRBV20-1 and TRBJ2-5, with 10 bases identical to TRBD1. Trimming at V came to 5 bases and at J to 5 bases, leaving 8 bases not matched to a gene. Per the germline V gene, CDR1 is DFQATT and CDR2 is SNEGSKA (reference sequence). CDR3 length equals 14 residues. This chain's CDR3 is CSALIDRGRETQYF. The CDR3 DNA is TGCAGTGCTCTCATCGACAGGGGGCGGGAGACCCAGTACTTC.

This clonotype was picked up many times. The J gene is TRBJ1-1, the V gene TRBV27; no firm D call. Germline V gene lookup returns CDR1 MNHEY and CDR2 SMNVEV (reference sequence). Deletions cut 5 bases from V and 2 bases from J, with 15 bases between. This CDR3 region has 15 residues. CDR3 nucleotide sequence: TGTGCCAGCAGTACTTGGGAGAGCACTAACACTGAAGCTTTCTTT. It codes for CASSTWESTNTEAFF.

This clonotype was recorded many times. The chain links TRBV6-6 to TRBJ2-6; 7 bases match TRBD1. The V segment lost 3 bases and the J segment 0 bases; nucleotides outside the gene matches: 11. The germline V gene encodes CDR1 MNHNY and CDR2 SVGAGI (reference sequence). The CDR3 consists of 19 residues. The DNA of the CDR3 is TGTGCCAGCAGTTATGCCGGGACAGCCCTGTCCTCTGGGGCCAACGTCCTGACTTTC. Its protein is CASSYAGTALSSGANVLTF.

CDR3 nucleotides: TGCAGTGCTAGAGGTCCCTCTAGAATGGCGGAGACCCAGTACTTC. Translating it yields CSARGPSRMAETQYF. The chain has TRBV20-1 and TRBJ2-5; D not certain. CDR3 length: 15 residues. Deletions cut 1 base from V and 5 bases from J, with 17 bases between. Germline CDR1 reads DFQATT; CDR2 reads SNEGSKA (reference sequence).

This chain connects TRBV6-4 to TRBJ2-1; TRBD1 matches 9 bases. CDR3 length: 15 residues. Losses at the gene ends were 2 bases for V and 6 bases for J; bases not matched to a gene: 5. CDR1 and CDR2 from the germline V gene are MRHNA and SNTAGT. In nucleotides, the CDR3 is TGTGCCAGCAGTGACCGGACAGGGGAGGGCAATGAGCAGTTCTTC. Protein: CASSDRTGEGNEQFF.

This clonotype has at least ten counts. V usage is TRBV20-1 and J usage is TRBJ2-5, with 12 bases aligning to TRBD2. The germline V gene encodes CDR1 DFQATT and CDR2 SNEGSKA (reference sequence). Trimming removed 6 bases from V and 4 bases from J; junction bases left unmatched: 18. The CDR3 is 18 residues long. The CDR3 bases are TGCAGTGCCCTGGGACTAGCGGGCGCCGTCGACCAGGGAGAGACCCAGTACTTC. This gives the protein CSALGLAGAVDQGETQYF.

This clonotype has more than one count but fewer than ten. CDR3 sequence reads: CASSLMEGTQQYF. CDR3 DNA sequence: TGTGCCAGCAGCTTAATGGAGGGGACCCAGCAGTACTTC. The chain couples TRBV7-2 to TRBJ2-7; the D gene is possibly TRBD2 (6 bases). Trimming took 2 bases from V and 8 from J, leaving 13 bases between them. This CDR3 is built from 13 residues. Germline V gives CDR1 SGHTA, CDR2 FQGNSA.

This clonotype showed up just a few times. The chain recombines TRBV25-1 with TRBJ2-1, with 7 bases that match TRBD1. Germline V gives CDR1 MGHDK, CDR2 SYGVNS. The CDR3 consists of 18 residues. The trim removed 4 bases at V and 1 base at J, leaving 13 bases unmatched. CDR3: CASSVTPAGTDSYNEQFF. In nucleotides, the CDR3 is TGTGCCAGCAGTGTTACCCCAGCCGGGACAGATTCCTACAATGAGCAGTTCTTC. Complete variable domain (other parts from reference TRBV25-1 and TRBJ2-1): EADIYQTPRYLVIGTGKKITLECSQTMGHDKMYWYQQDPGMELHLIHYSYGVNSTEKGDLSSESTVSRIRTEHFPLTLESARPSHTSQYLCASSVTPAGTDSYNEQFFGPGTRLTVL.

This clonotype was found many times. The V call is TRBV27, the J call TRBJ1-1; D remains ambiguous. V lost 4 bases and J 11 bases, leaving 17 bases between the germline ends. The CDR3 consists of 13 residues. CDR1 and CDR2 (germline): MNHEY, SMNVEV (reference sequence). The CDR3 DNA follows: TGTGCCAGCAGTTCCAGCGGAGGAAAAAAGGCTTTCTTT. Protein product: CASSSSGGKKAFF.

There are many counts of this clonotype. This chain connects TRBV29-1 to TRBJ2-5, with a tentative D call TRBD1 (5 bases). Trimming took off 2 bases at V and 1 base at J, with 11 bases between the two ends. Germline CDR1 is SQVTM and CDR2 is ANQGSEA. CDR3 size: 14 residues. In DNA form, the CDR3 reads TGCAGCGTTGAATTGGGGCGCTCCCAAGAGACCCAGTACTTC. It yields the protein CSVELGRSQETQYF. Based on the CDR3 plus reference TRBV29-1 and TRBJ2-5, the full variable domain is SAVISQKPSRDICQRGTSLTIQCQVDSQVTMMFWYRQQPGQSLTLIATANQGSEATYESGFVIDKFPISRPNLTFSTLTVSNMSPEDSSIYLCSVELGRSQETQYFGPGTRLLVL.

This clonotype occurred many times. V is TRBV3-1 and J is TRBJ2-3, with D unresolved. The CDR3 is 14 residues long. The germline V and J ends were trimmed by 8 bases and 1 base, with 13 bases remaining between them. Germline loops: CDR1 LGHDT, CDR2 YNNKEL (reference sequence). CDR3 protein: CASGMTLRTDTQYF. DNA for the CDR3: TGTGCCAGCGGGATGACCTTGCGCACAGATACGCAGTATTTT.

This clonotype was seen many times. The rearrangement links TRBV18 to TRBJ2-3; tentative D call: TRBD2 (5 bases). V was cut by 5 bases and J by 2 bases, with 14 bases left in between. CDR1 KGHSH and CDR2 LQKENI come from the germline V gene. This CDR3 spans 15 amino acids. The CDR3: CASSSAGLVTDTQYF. In DNA form, the CDR3 reads TGTGCCAGCTCATCCGCTGGACTCGTCACAGATACGCAGTATTTT.

This clonotype was seen many times. The chain joins TRBV12-3 or TRBV12-4 to TRBJ1-6; unclear D gene. V was cut by 3 bases and J by 7 bases, with 10 bases left in between. The CDR3 extends over 14 amino acids. The chain's CDR3 is CASSFNSENSPLHF. CDR3 nucleotides: TGTGCCAGCAGTTTCAACAGCGAGAATTCACCCCTCCACTTT.

This clonotype was counted between two and nine times. J is TRBJ2-3 and V is TRBV12-3 or TRBV12-4; no clear D. The CDR3 contains 13 residues. V was pared by 2 bases and J by 9 bases, with 12 bases between. In DNA form, the CDR3 reads TGTGCCAGCAGTTTAAGGCTAGAAGCGACGCAGTATTTT. Encoded protein: CASSLRLEATQYF.

This chain connects TRBV20-1 to TRBJ2-1, with D possibly matching TRBD2 (5 bases). This CDR3 has 13 residues. V was trimmed by 3 bases and J by 10 bases, leaving 16 bases between them. CDR1 is DFQATT and CDR2 is SNEGSKA in the germline V gene (reference sequence). The CDR3 sequence: CSASSGVAGEQFF. The DNA for the CDR3 is TGCAGTGCTAGCTCCGGGGTGGCCGGGGAGCAGTTCTTC.

This clonotype was detected ten times or more. The chain is built from TRBV29-1 and TRBJ2-7; TRBD2 aligns across 11 bases. The V gene's germline CDR1 is SQVTM and CDR2 ANQGSEA. CDR3 length equals 15 residues. The junction had 8 bases not matched to a gene; V was cut back by 7 bases and J by 0 bases. CDR3 nucleotides: TGCAGCGCCCGGGGCGGGACTAGCGGCTCCTACGAGCAGTACTTC. This encodes CSARGGTSGSYEQYF.

This clonotype was detected a few times. The J gene is TRBJ2-7, the V gene TRBV20-1, with D possibly TRBD2 on 5 matching bases. V lost 8 bases to trimming and J lost 0 bases, with 11 bases between them. CDR3 length: 12 amino acids. CDR1 is DFQATT, CDR2 SNEGSKA, per germline (reference sequence). Here the CDR3 reads CSPGLSSYEQYF. CDR3 nucleotide sequence: TGCAGTCCCGGACTGAGCTCCTACGAGCAGTACTTC.

The gene calls are TRBV6-1 and TRBJ2-2, with 11 bases lining up with TRBD1. This CDR3 is 15 amino acids long. The V gene end was trimmed by 2 bases and the J gene end by 7 bases; junction bases not matched to a gene: 3. Germline CDR1 and CDR2: MNHNS and SASEGT. CDR3 nucleotide sequence: TGTGCCAGCAGTGAACCGGGACAGGGGGTCGGGGAGCTGTTTTTT. It specifies CASSEPGQGVGELFF.

This clonotype was recorded many times. The rearrangement uses TRBV19 and TRBJ2-3, with 10 nucleotides matching TRBD2. After removal of 4 bases from V and 3 bases from J, the junction contained 1 base not matched to a gene. Germline V lookup: CDR1 LNHDA, CDR2 SQIVND (reference sequence). This CDR3 is 14 amino acids long. The CDR3 loop reads CASSTTSGTDTQYF. The CDR3 DNA sequence: TGTGCCAGTAGTACGACTAGCGGGACAGATACGCAGTATTTT.

This clonotype was observed a few times. The CDR3 protein is CASIKGRESHNEQFF. CDR3 DNA: TGTGCCAGCATCAAAGGGCGGGAGTCTCATAATGAGCAGTTCTTC. This chain connects TRBV7-9 to TRBJ2-1, with TRBD2 identical over 7 bases. The CDR3 covers 15 residues. Looked up from germline, CDR1 is SEHNR and CDR2 is FQNEAQ (reference sequence). After removal of 7 bases from V and 7 bases from J, the junction contained 13 bases not matched to a gene.

The V call is TRBV12-3 or TRBV12-4, the J call TRBJ2-7; D is unresolved. The germline V and J ends were trimmed by 5 bases and 2 bases, with 7 bases remaining between them. The length of the CDR3 is 12 residues. CDR3 in amino acids: CASSNQTYEQYV. The DNA of the CDR3 is TGTGCCAGCAGTAATCAGACCTACGAGCAGTACGTC.

The chain employs TRBV5-1 and TRBJ2-1; TRBD2 is a possible D gene (5 bases). Germline V gene sequence: CDR1 SGHRS, CDR2 YFSETQ. The CDR3 is made up of 16 amino acids. V was pared by 3 bases and J by 4 bases, with 17 bases between. This CDR3 is CASSSFEGSLYNEQFF. The CDR3 DNA reads as TGCGCCAGCAGCTCATTCGAGGGCAGCTTGTACAATGAGCAGTTCTTC.

In its sample, this clonotype was seen a few times. CDR3 amino acids: CASSWGRGEETQYF. CDR3 sequence (DNA): TGCGCCAGCAGCTGGGGCAGGGGGGAAGAGACCCAGTACTTC. This chain joins TRBV5-1 and TRBJ2-5, with TRBD1 as a possible D gene (7 bases). CDR3 length: 14 residues. V shed 3 bases and J shed 3 bases, with 12 bases lying between them. CDR1 and CDR2 from the germline V gene are SGHRS and YFSETQ.

The rearrangement links TRBV11-2 to TRBJ1-4; 10 nucleotides line up with TRBD1. The V segment lost 5 bases and the J segment 9 bases; nucleotides outside the gene matches: 6. Germline V gene sequence: CDR1 SGHAT, CDR2 FQNNGV. The CDR3 has 14 amino acids. For the CDR3, the DNA is TGTGCCAGCAGCCTGGACAGGGGGAATCAAAAACTGTTTTTT. This translates into CASSLDRGNQKLFF.

This clonotype was observed at least ten times. J is TRBJ1-1 and V is TRBV12-3 or TRBV12-4; D possibly corresponds to TRBD1 (5 bases). V dropped 1 base and J dropped 3 bases, with 9 bases sitting between them. This CDR3 comprises 14 residues. The CDR3 DNA is TGTGCCAGCAGTTTAGGACAGCCTCACACTGAAGCTTTCTTT. Amino acid sequence: CASSLGQPHTEAFF.

This clonotype was seen a few times. V usage is TRBV12-3 or TRBV12-4 and J usage is TRBJ2-3; the D gene is possibly TRBD2 (5 bases). This CDR3 is 13 amino acids long. V was pared by 6 bases and J by 4 bases, with 11 bases between. The chain's CDR3 is CASSPREADTQYF. The CDR3 DNA is TGTGCCAGCAGCCCGAGGGAAGCAGATACGCAGTATTTT.